The 30 T cell receptor beta chains below come from one sample, sequenced in a study of blood T cell repertoires in COVID-19. TCRdb keeps only in-frame clones here, not all; method: immunoSEQ multiplex PCR. The sample contains about 140,000 clones, roughly 84% of which appear only once. The sample was PBMCs or T cells enriched from blood (not recorded which). These receptors all stem from a man between 35 and 55 years old with acute COVID-19.

This chain joins TRBV5-5 and TRBJ2-7; 8 bases match TRBD1. CDR3 length: 15 amino acids. After removal of 0 bases from V and 1 base from J, the junction contained 3 bases not matched to a gene. Per the germline V gene, CDR1 is SGHKS and CDR2 is YYEKEE (reference sequence). The CDR3, as DNA: TGTGCCAGCAGCTTGGACAGGGGGATATCCTACGAGCAGTACTTC. Protein sequence: CASSLDRGISYEQYF.

This clone showed up just a few times. This chain joins TRBV19 and TRBJ2-5; 8 bases line up with TRBD1. Germline trimming cut 8 bases from V and 9 bases from J; bases unmatched to any gene: 11. The CDR3 extends over 13 amino acids. Germline CDR1 and CDR2: LNHDA and SQIVND (reference sequence). In nucleotides, the CDR3 is TGTGCCAGTGGGGGACAGGCACGTTGGGCCCAGTACTTC. It codes for CASGGQARWAQYF.

The chain carries TRBV19 and TRBJ1-1; TRBD1 matches at 7 bases. Germline CDR1 is LNHDA and CDR2 is SQIVND (reference sequence). The J segment lost 4 bases and the V segment lost 5 bases, leaving 7 bases of the junction unmatched. The CDR3 runs 14 residues. The CDR3, as DNA: TGTGCCAGTAGTCCGACAGGGCAAGGCACTGAAGCTTTCTTT. Translation gives CASSPTGQGTEAFF.

The chain carries TRBV19 and TRBJ1-5; D is uncertain. V gave up 3 bases and J gave up 5 bases, with 14 bases separating them. Germline lookup yields CDR1 LNHDA and CDR2 SQIVND (reference sequence). The CDR3 spans 15 residues. As DNA, the CDR3 is TGTGCCAGTAGTATCCGCGGGGTGGGCTATCAGCCCCAGCATTTT. Encoded protein: CASSIRGVGYQPQHF.

V and J are TRBV28 and TRBJ1-4, with a possible D match to TRBD1 (5 bases). Per germline, CDR1 MDHEN and CDR2 SYDVKM. V was shortened by 3 bases and J by 5 bases, with 10 bases between the two germline ends. The CDR3 totals 14 residues. The chain's CDR3 is CASSLRGGNEKLFF. CDR3 sequence (DNA): TGTGCCAGCAGTTTGCGGGGGGGAAATGAAAAACTGTTTTTT. The complete variable domain, with remaining parts taken from reference TRBV28 and TRBJ1-4, reads DVKVTQSSRYLVKRTGEKVFLECVQDMDHENMFWYRQDPGLGLRLIYFSYDVKMKEKGDIPEGYSVSREKKERFSLILESASTNQTSMYLCASSLRGGNEKLFFGSGTQLSVL.

The rearrangement uses TRBV9 and TRBJ1-3, with D perhaps TRBD1 (5 bases). The CDR3 runs to 17 residues. Trimming took off 0 bases at V and 0 bases at J, with 13 bases between the two ends. Germline V gene data show CDR1 as SGDLS and CDR2 as YYNGEE. The DNA of the CDR3 is TGTGCCAGCAGCGTAGCTCGGACAAGCCACTCTGGAAACACCATATATTTT. Its translation is CASSVARTSHSGNTIYF.

The chain links TRBV7-9 to TRBJ2-1; 10 bases align to TRBD2. Germline trimming cut 4 bases from V and 7 bases from J; bases unmatched to any gene: 7. CDR1 is SEHNR, CDR2 FQNEAQ, per germline (reference sequence). The CDR3 has 15 amino acids. The CDR3 here is CASSSSGRAGNEQFF. The CDR3 DNA reads TGTGCCAGCAGCTCAAGCGGGAGGGCCGGAAATGAGCAGTTCTTC.

This chain connects TRBV3-1 (or the pseudogene TRBV3-2) to TRBJ2-7, with 8 bases that match TRBD1. J lost 2 bases, V lost 8 bases, and 11 bases had no gene match. The CDR3 has 15 amino acids. Per the germline V gene, CDR1 is LGHDT and CDR2 is YNNKEL (reference sequence). The CDR3 here is CASLRQGKGAYEQYF. The CDR3 DNA sequence: TGTGCCAGCCTGAGACAGGGGAAGGGGGCCTACGAGCAGTACTTC.

The chain combines TRBV27 with TRBJ2-5; 8 bases map to TRBD1. Germline values: CDR1 MNHEY, CDR2 SMNVEV (reference sequence). This CDR3 region has 16 residues. V gave up 4 bases and J gave up 1 base; unmatched junction bases: 8. For the CDR3, the DNA is TGTGCCAGCAGTTCTTGGACAGGGACTCTCCAAGAGACCCAGTACTTC. Encoded protein: CASSSWTGTLQETQYF.

J is TRBJ2-7 and V is TRBV5-6, with 7 bases that match TRBD1. Germline V lookup: CDR1 SGHDT, CDR2 YYEEEE. The CDR3 is 14 amino acids. V lost 2 bases and J lost 5; bases outside the gene matches: 7. The CDR3 region is CASSLGTGVHEQYF. In DNA, the CDR3 is TGTGCCAGCAGCTTAGGAACAGGGGTCCACGAGCAGTACTTC.

V is TRBV6-5 and J is TRBJ2-1; possible D gene TRBD1, 6 bases. V shed 4 bases and J shed 6 bases, with 19 bases lying between them. CDR3 size: 16 residues. Germline V gene lookup returns CDR1 MNHEY and CDR2 SVGAGI. Written as DNA, the CDR3 is TGTGCCAGCAGTTCATTGACAGGCCCAGCCCTCAATGAGCAGTTCTTC. It encodes CASSSLTGPALNEQFF.

The V call is TRBV28, the J call TRBJ1-1, with a possible D match to TRBD1 (5 bases). The length of the CDR3 is 14 residues. CDR1 is MDHEN and CDR2 is SYDVKM in the germline V gene. V was shortened by 3 bases and J by 4 bases, with 12 bases between the two germline ends. The CDR3 sequence: CASSLRGRGTEAFF. CDR3 in DNA: TGTGCCAGCAGTTTGCGGGGAAGGGGCACTGAAGCTTTCTTT.

The V gene is TRBV27, the J gene TRBJ1-1; 12 nucleotides match TRBD1. The ends lost 7 bases at V and 5 bases at J; junction bases unmatched: 8. The CDR3 has 15 residues. Germline V CDR1 and CDR2: MNHEY, SMNVEV (reference sequence). CDR3 loop: CASTPGQGAFTEAFF. As DNA, the CDR3 is TGTGCCAGCACGCCGGGACAGGGGGCTTTTACTGAAGCTTTCTTT.

The genes are TRBV9 and TRBJ1-5; 9 bases are a match to TRBD1. Germline assignment: CDR1 SGDLS and CDR2 YYNGEE. This CDR3 has 15 amino acids. The V and J ends lost 3 bases and 1 base, in that order; junction bases with no gene match: 2. This chain's CDR3 is CASSAGTGSNQPQHF. In nucleotides, the CDR3 is TGTGCCAGCAGCGCAGGGACAGGGAGCAATCAGCCCCAGCATTTT.

The rearrangement joins TRBV9 to TRBJ2-1; no definite D call. Trimming took 5 bases from V and 8 from J, leaving 8 bases between them. Per the germline V gene, CDR1 is SGDLS and CDR2 is YYNGEE. The CDR3 consists of 11 residues. For the CDR3, the DNA is TGTGCCAGCAGTAGGAGCCATGAGCAGTTCTTC. It translates to CASSRSHEQFF.

The rearrangement joins TRBV5-5 to TRBJ2-2; unclear D gene. V was shortened by 5 bases and J by 8 bases, with 16 bases between the two germline ends. Germline V gene sequence: CDR1 SGHKS, CDR2 YYEKEE (reference sequence). The CDR3 consists of 14 residues. The CDR3 region is CASRREPGTGELFF. Written as DNA, the CDR3 is TGTGCCAGCAGACGCGAACCAGGAACAGGGGAGCTGTTTTTT.

This chain connects TRBV7-8 to TRBJ2-7, with D unresolved. CDR3 size: 13 residues. V gave up 0 bases and J gave up 3 bases, with 6 bases separating them. CDR1 is SGHVS, CDR2 FQNEAQ, per germline. The CDR3 DNA reads TGTGCCAGCAGCTTAGCGCTAGGCTACGAGCAGTACTTC. Translating it yields CASSLALGYEQYF.

This chain connects TRBV5-1 to TRBJ2-3, with D tentatively TRBD2 (5 bases). Germline CDR1 is SGHRS and CDR2 is YFSETQ. CDR3 length equals 16 residues. Trimming left V 0 bases short and J 0 bases short, with 11 bases between. The CDR3 DNA follows: TGCGCCAGCAGCTTGGCCTTCGGGGAAAGCACAGATACGCAGTATTTT. It encodes CASSLAFGESTDTQYF.

J is TRBJ1-2 and V is TRBV19; no definite D call. CDR3 length: 13 amino acids. V was clipped by 4 bases and J by 8 bases, with 14 bases between them. Germline V gene data show CDR1 as LNHDA and CDR2 as SQIVND (reference sequence). CDR3 amino acids: CASSRGFGEGYTF. In DNA form, the CDR3 reads TGTGCCAGTAGTAGAGGATTCGGCGAAGGCTACACCTTC.

The chain joins TRBV7-2 to TRBJ1-1; 7 positions agree with TRBD1. Germline assignment: CDR1 SGHTA and CDR2 FQGNSA. The length of the CDR3 is 16 residues. Losses at the gene ends were 1 base for V and 1 base for J; bases not matched to a gene: 6. DNA of the CDR3: TGTGCCAGCAGCTTAGACAGGGGAGGTAGGAACACTGAAGCTTTCTTT. This translates into CASSLDRGGRNTEAFF.

This clone occurred once. This chain links TRBV27 with TRBJ2-7, with 7 bases lining up with TRBD1. Per germline, CDR1 MNHEY and CDR2 SMNVEV (reference sequence). J lost 0 bases, V lost 6 bases, and 14 bases had no gene match. CDR3 length: 17 amino acids. DNA of the CDR3: TGTGCCAGCAGGGTCTACTCCCTTGGGGACAGCTCCTACGAGCAGTACTTC. Amino acids: CASRVYSLGDSSYEQYF.

The chain has TRBV3-1 (or the pseudogene TRBV3-2) and TRBJ2-2; 8 bases fit TRBD2. The germline gives CDR1 LGHDT, CDR2 YNNKEL (reference sequence). Unmatched junction bases numbered 13, after V lost 1 base and J lost 0 bases. This CDR3 region has 20 residues. The CDR3 loop reads CASSQGMARLAPSNTGELFF. The DNA of the CDR3 is TGTGCCAGCAGCCAAGGTATGGCGCGACTAGCGCCCTCGAACACCGGGGAGCTGTTTTTT.

V and J are TRBV18 and TRBJ1-4; no definite D call. V shed 6 bases and J shed 1 base, with 9 bases lying between them. Germline CDR1 is KGHSH and CDR2 is LQKENI. The CDR3 loop spans 14 amino acids. This chain's CDR3 is CASSHRKTNEKLFF. As DNA, the CDR3 is TGTGCCAGCTCCCACAGAAAAACTAATGAAAAACTGTTTTTT.

CDR3 DNA sequence: TGTGCCAGCAGCTTAGTGACTAGCGGGAGGTCGCGGAGGGAGCAGTACTTC. Protein sequence: CASSLVTSGRSRREQYF. The V gene is TRBV11-2, the J gene TRBJ2-7; TRBD2 matches at 13 bases. Trimming cost V 1 base and J 7 bases; bases outside gene matches: 10. This CDR3 region has 17 residues. From germline, CDR1 is SGHAT and CDR2 FQNNGV.

The rearrangement links TRBV4-1 to TRBJ1-6; 7 bases agree with TRBD1. The CDR3 is 14 residues long. The trim removed 10 bases at V and 3 bases at J, leaving 6 bases unmatched. Germline V lookup: CDR1 MGHRA, CDR2 YSYEKL. The CDR3 loop is CATKGASYNSPLHF. The CDR3 nucleotides read TGCGCCACTAAGGGGGCTAGCTATAATTCACCCCTCCACTTT.

This chain joins TRBV7-2 and TRBJ1-3, with 7 bases aligning to TRBD1. This CDR3 contains 17 residues. Germline V gene sequence: CDR1 SGHTA, CDR2 FQGNSA. Trimming took 3 bases from V and 0 from J; bases not matched to a gene: 8. CDR3 coding DNA: TGTGCCAGCAGCTTTGACAGGGCTCCGAGCTCTGGAAACACCATATATTTT. Translated, it gives CASSFDRAPSSGNTIYF.

J is TRBJ2-1 and V is TRBV11-3; D perhaps matches TRBD2 (6 bases). The CDR3 length is 16 residues. Germline CDR1 SGHNT, CDR2 YENEEA. The germline V and J ends were trimmed by 2 bases and 0 bases, with 11 bases remaining between them. The CDR3, as DNA: TGTGCCAGCAGCTTACGGGGGTCTAACTCCTACAATGAGCAGTTCTTC. Protein: CASSLRGSNSYNEQFF.

In DNA, the CDR3 is TGTGCCAGCAGCACTACTCCAAGGACTGAAGCTTTCTTT. Translating it yields CASSTTPRTEAFF. The chain is built from TRBV12-3 or TRBV12-4 and TRBJ1-1; D uncertain. The CDR3 runs 13 residues. Trimming left V 6 bases short and J 5 bases short, with 13 bases between.

This clone was detected a few times. The V gene is TRBV7-6, the J gene TRBJ1-3, with D possibly matching TRBD1 (5 bases). V lost 4 bases, J lost 4 bases, and 17 bases lay in between. Germline lookup yields CDR1 SGHVS and CDR2 FNYEAQ. CDR3 length equals 16 residues. In DNA form, the CDR3 reads TGTGCCAGCAGCTCAAGCCAGGGTTTGTCAGGAAACACCATATATTTT. This codes for CASSSSQGLSGNTIYF.

The CDR3 nucleotides read TGTGCCAGTAGTCGAGGAGTAGCGGGGAGCACAGATACGCAGTATTTT. It is translated as CASSRGVAGSTDTQYF. The genes are TRBV19 and TRBJ2-3; 8 positions match TRBD2. V gave up 5 bases and J gave up 0 bases; unmatched junction bases: 7. Germline values: CDR1 LNHDA, CDR2 SQIVND (reference sequence). CDR3 size: 16 residues.